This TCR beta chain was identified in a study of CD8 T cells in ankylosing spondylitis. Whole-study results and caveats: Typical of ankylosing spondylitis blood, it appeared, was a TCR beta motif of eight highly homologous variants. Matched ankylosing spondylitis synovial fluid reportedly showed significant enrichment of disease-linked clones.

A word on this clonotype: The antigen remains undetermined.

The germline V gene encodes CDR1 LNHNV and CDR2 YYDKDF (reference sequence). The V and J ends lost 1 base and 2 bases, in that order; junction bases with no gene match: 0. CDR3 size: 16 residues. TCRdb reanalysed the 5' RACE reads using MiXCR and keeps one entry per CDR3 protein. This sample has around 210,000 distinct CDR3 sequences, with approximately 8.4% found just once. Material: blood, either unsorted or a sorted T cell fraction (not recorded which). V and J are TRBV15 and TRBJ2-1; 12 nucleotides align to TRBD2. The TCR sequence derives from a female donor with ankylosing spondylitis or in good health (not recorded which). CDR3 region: CATSRGTSGTYNEQFF. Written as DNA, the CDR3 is TGTGCCACCAGCAGAGGGACTAGCGGGACCTACAATGAGCAGTTCTTC.